A single sample gave rise to the 5 T cell receptor beta chains below, sequenced in a study of T cell repertoires in cytomegalovirus infection. A single record per CDR3 protein comes from TCRdb applying MiXCR to the reads. The sample lists 680,000 or so distinct CDR3 sequences; approximately 40% were seen once. The specimen was PBMCs. These receptors came from a human donor in good health (CMV status not recorded). Some clones in this sample may be carry-over from other donors' samples.

V is TRBV7-2 and J is TRBJ2-7; 9 bases line up with TRBD1. CDR1 is SGHTA, CDR2 FQGNSA, per germline. The CDR3 covers 15 residues. V shed 2 bases, J shed 5 bases, and the junction held 7 bases outside the gene matches. The CDR3: CASSLWDREVHEQYF. The DNA for the CDR3 is TGTGCCAGCAGCTTATGGGACAGGGAGGTCCACGAGCAGTACTTC.

This clonotype was counted a few times. The chain joins TRBV6-8 to TRBJ2-5; 12 bases fit TRBD2. Looked up from germline, CDR1 is MNHGY and CDR2 is SAAAGT. V lost 8 bases, J lost 2 bases, and 6 bases stayed unmatched. There are 15 residues in the CDR3. The CDR3 DNA is TGTGCCAGCCGACTAGCGGGGGCCATGCAAGAGACCCAGTACTTC. It translates to CASRLAGAMQETQYF.

CDR3 region: CASCRATGRYEQYF. CDR3 DNA sequence: TGTGCCAGTTGCCGGGCGACAGGGCGGTACGAGCAGTACTTC. The V and J genes are TRBV27 and TRBJ2-7, with 7 bases that match TRBD1. The CDR3 length is 14 residues. From germline, CDR1 is MNHEY and CDR2 SMNVEV (reference sequence). V lost 9 bases, J lost 4 bases, and 12 bases stayed unmatched.

The table lists this clonotype with a few counts. This chain joins TRBV6-1 and TRBJ1-2, with 7 nucleotides matching TRBD1. Unmatched junction bases numbered 8, after V lost 5 bases and J lost 5 bases. This CDR3 is built from 14 residues. The germline CDR1 and CDR2 sequences are MNHNS and SASEGT. For the CDR3, the DNA is TGTGCCAGCAGTAGGACAGGCCTCGCTTATGGCTACACCTTC. Translating gives CASSRTGLAYGYTF.

This chain connects TRBV27 to TRBJ2-2, with a tentative D call TRBD1 (5 bases). Trimming cost V 5 bases and J 1 base, with 20 bases left between them. The CDR3 runs to 18 residues. Germline CDR1 MNHEY, CDR2 SMNVEV (reference sequence). This CDR3 reads CASSPIIWGAGNTGELFF. The CDR3 DNA sequence: TGTGCCAGCAGTCCGATTATTTGGGGCGCCGGGAACACCGGGGAGCTGTTTTTT.